A single TCR beta chain is shown here with its context. Its antigen is currently unknown. PCR was performed using 60 Vbeta and 13 Jbeta primers. Assay used: immunoSEQ multiplex PCR; TCRdb lists only in-frame clones, some missing. Of 150,000 to 200,000 clones in the sample, roughly 85% are singletons; the top ten hold 4.4%. This record belongs to a study of cytomegalovirus exposure and HLA in healthy donors. About the research overall: The early release's HLA-typed donors yielded roughly 85 million unique TCRs. Study-wide results and caveats: The study reported that TCR beta sequences accurately predicted HLA-A and HLA-B alleles in most subjects.

CDR1 SGHVS and CDR2 FQNEAQ come from the germline V gene. The CDR3 is made up of 16 amino acids. V dropped 5 bases and J dropped 1; count of bases not matched to a gene: 11. V gene TRBV7-8 combines with J gene TRBJ2-7, with TRBD2 identical over 7 bases. This TCR derives from a woman younger than 45 in good health and CMV-seropositive. Sample: PBMCs. The CDR3 nucleotides read TGTGCCAGCAGCCCACTCCGCCTAGCGGCATCCTACGAGCAGTACTTC. Translated: CASSPLRLAASYEQYF. Full variable domain (missing parts from reference TRBV7-8 and TRBJ2-7): GAGVSQSPRYKVAKRGQDVALRCDPISGHVSLFWYQQALGQGPEFLTYFQNEAQLDKSGLPSDRFFAERPEGSVSTLKIQRTQQEDSAVYLCASSPLRLAASYEQYFGPGTRLTVT.